This T cell receptor beta chain stems from a study of blood T cells in healthy people across ages. Overall study findings and caveats: A roughly linear fall in TCR beta diversity per million T cells was seen with increasing age.

The CDR3 has 12 amino acids. Germline V gene lookup returns CDR1 MRHNA and CDR2 SNTAGT. The germline V and J ends were trimmed by 7 bases and 4 bases, with 11 bases remaining between them. Each sample gave at least 6.5 million isolated PBMCs. This clonotype was seen a single time. Its antigen is still unknown. With a J-beta primer mix and a sample-barcoded 5' primer, a second PCR ran about 6 to 11 cycles. A minimum of 2.5 million CDR3-containing paired-end reads was obtained for each sample. TCRdb processed the 5' RACE reads anew with MiXCR; each CDR3 protein has one entry. The sample carries 790,000 or so distinct CDR3 sequences, about 47% recorded once.

This clonotype was sampled from a man aged 80 or over in good health. The rearrangement uses TRBV6-4 and TRBJ2-7, with a tentative D call TRBD1 (6 bases). Sample: blood. The CDR3 DNA reads TGTGCCAGCACTCAAGGGGGATACGAGCAGTACTTC. The encoded protein is CASTQGGYEQYF.